Presented here are 26 T cell receptor beta chains from one specimen sequenced in a study of CD8 T cells in ankylosing spondylitis. MiXCR was run by TCRdb on the 5' RACE reads, yielding one entry per CDR3 protein. This table holds 250,000 to 350,000 distinct CDR3 sequences, 20% found once. Sequenced input: blood, either unsorted or a sorted T cell fraction (not recorded which). Every receptor here comes from a male donor with ankylosing spondylitis or in good health (not recorded which).

This clonotype was detected a few times. This chain links TRBV29-1 with TRBJ1-4; perhaps TRBD1 as D (6 bases). The CDR3 spans 13 residues. From germline, CDR1 is SQVTM and CDR2 ANQGSEA. The V end was cut by 4 bases, the J end by 3 bases, with 9 bases between. The CDR3 spells CSVGGQPNEKLFF. The CDR3 bases are TGCAGCGTTGGAGGACAGCCTAATGAAAAACTGTTTTTT. Full variable domain (outside the CDR3, taken from reference TRBV29-1 and TRBJ1-4): SAVISQKPSRDICQRGTSLTIQCQVDSQVTMMFWYRQQPGQSLTLIATANQGSEATYESGFVIDKFPISRPNLTFSTLTVSNMSPEDSSIYLCSVGGQPNEKLFFGSGTQLSVL.

J is TRBJ2-7 and V is TRBV6-1; 12 positions match TRBD2. CDR3 length equals 15 residues. The ends lost 3 bases at V and 10 bases at J; junction bases unmatched: 10. In germline, CDR1 is MNHNS, CDR2 SASEGT. This CDR3 is CASSEKLAGGVDQYV. The CDR3 DNA sequence: TGTGCCAGCAGTGAGAAACTAGCGGGAGGCGTAGATCAGTACGTC.

The chain joins TRBV28 to TRBJ1-2; no clear D gene. The CDR3 spans 12 residues. CDR1 is MDHEN, CDR2 SYDVKM, per germline. Trimming took off 9 bases at V and 3 bases at J, with 11 bases between the two ends. The CDR3, as DNA: TGTGCCAGTGTAGGAGGATACTATGGCTACACCTTC. It codes for CASVGGYYGYTF.

The chain employs TRBV15 and TRBJ2-3; possibly TRBD2 for D (6 bases). V was cut by 5 bases and J by 5 bases, with 17 bases left in between. The CDR3 contains 15 residues. Germline CDR1 reads LNHNV; CDR2 reads YYDKDF (reference sequence). CDR3 nucleotides: TGTGCCACCAGCGGGGGACGCACGGAGGGAGATACGCAGTATTTT. The encoded protein is CATSGGRTEGDTQYF.

In its sample, this clonotype was seen many times. This chain uses TRBV20-1 with TRBJ2-2, with TRBD1 matching 8 bases. V was clipped by 6 bases and J by 0 bases; unmatched bases: 6. The CDR3 contains 15 residues. Looked up from germline, CDR1 is DFQATT and CDR2 is SNEGSKA (reference sequence). In DNA, the CDR3 is TGCAGTGCGACCGACAGGGGAGCGAACACCGGGGAGCTGTTTTTT. Its protein product is CSATDRGANTGELFF.

The chain links TRBV20-1 to TRBJ2-2; tentative D call: TRBD2 (6 bases). The CDR3 spans 15 residues. Germline CDR1 DFQATT, CDR2 SNEGSKA (reference sequence). The V and J ends lost 6 bases and 4 bases respectively, with 18 bases between them. CDR3 in amino acids: CSARNWGEGTGELFF. The CDR3 coding sequence is TGCAGTGCCAGAAACTGGGGGGAAGGCACCGGGGAGCTGTTTTTT.

This chain connects TRBV27 to TRBJ2-3, with 7 bases fitting TRBD1. This CDR3 is built from 15 residues. The germline CDR1 and CDR2 sequences are MNHEY and SMNVEV (reference sequence). With 2 bases clipped from V and 2 bases from J, the junction kept 4 bases outside the gene matches. This CDR3 is CASSLQGDPTDTQYF. DNA of the CDR3: TGTGCCAGCAGTTTACAGGGGGACCCCACAGATACGCAGTATTTT.

This clonotype was observed a handful of times. The chain combines TRBV6-2 or TRBV6-3 with TRBJ2-7; tentatively, D is TRBD1 or TRBD2 (5 bases each). Trimming left V 5 bases short and J 0 bases short, with 17 bases between. Germline CDR1 and CDR2: MNHEY and SVGEGT. This CDR3 region has 16 residues. The CDR3: CASSHTGTGSSYEQYV. The DNA of the CDR3 is TGTGCCAGCAGTCACACCGGGACGGGGAGCTCCTACGAGCAGTACGTC.

Many counts were recorded for this clonotype. The genes are TRBV11-2 and TRBJ2-3; D is ambiguous. The CDR3 is 16 amino acids. CDR1 is SGHAT and CDR2 is FQNNGV in the germline V gene. V gave up 1 base and J gave up 0 bases, with 11 bases separating them. In DNA form, the CDR3 reads TGTGCCAGCAGCTTAGGCGTGTGGGGAAGCACAGATACGCAGTATTTT. It yields the protein CASSLGVWGSTDTQYF.

This clonotype has more than one count but fewer than ten. The chain uses TRBV11-2 and TRBJ2-6; 13 bases match TRBD2. The CDR3 is 20 amino acids. J was trimmed by 0 bases and V by 3 bases; bases with no gene match: 8. Germline loops: CDR1 SGHAT, CDR2 FQNNGV. Here the CDR3 reads CASSFGRLAGGLSGANVLTF. The CDR3, as DNA: TGTGCCAGCAGCTTCGGTAGACTAGCGGGGGGCCTCTCTGGGGCCAACGTCCTGACTTTC.

The V and J genes are TRBV7-2 and TRBJ1-3, with 7 bases lining up with TRBD1. The V and J ends lost 0 bases and 2 bases, in that order; junction bases with no gene match: 4. CDR3 length: 16 amino acids. From germline, CDR1 is SGHTA and CDR2 FQGNSA. CDR3 nucleotide sequence: TGTGCCAGCAGCTTAGCCCAACAGGGGCCTGGAAACACCATATATTTT. It translates to CASSLAQQGPGNTIYF. The full variable domain, completed using reference TRBV7-2 and TRBJ1-3, is GAGVSQSPSNKVTEKGKDVELRCDPISGHTALYWYRQSLGQGLEFLIYFQGNSAPDKSGLPSDRFSAERTGGSVSTLTIQRTQQEDSAVYLCASSLAQQGPGNTIYFGEGSWLTVV.

This clonotype has only a few counts. The chain is built from TRBV6-5 and TRBJ2-1; the match to TRBD2 covers 9 bases. The CDR3 has 17 amino acids. The J segment lost 9 bases and the V segment lost 2 bases, leaving 14 bases of the junction unmatched. Germline V lookup: CDR1 MNHEY, CDR2 SVGAGI. CDR3 bases: TGTGCCAGCAGTTACCTGGCAGCCGGGACTAGCAGTCTTGAGCAGTTCTTC. It encodes CASSYLAAGTSSLEQFF.

V is TRBV5-1 and J is TRBJ2-1; TRBD2 aligns across 8 bases. This CDR3 spans 16 amino acids. Germline V gives CDR1 SGHRS, CDR2 YFSETQ. With V trimmed by 4 bases and J by 5 bases, 11 bases remained unmatched. CDR3 protein: CASSAGLATPHNEQFF. In nucleotides, the CDR3 is TGCGCCAGCAGCGCAGGACTAGCCACACCTCACAATGAGCAGTTCTTC. Looking up the rest from reference TRBV5-1 and TRBJ2-1 gives the full variable domain: KAGVTQTPRYLIKTRGQQVTLSCSPISGHRSVSWYQQTPGQGLQFLFEYFSETQRNKGNFPGRFSGRQFSNSRSEMNVSTLELGDSALYLCASSAGLATPHNEQFFGPGTRLTVL.

For the CDR3, the DNA is TGTGCCAGCAGCTTCAGGAACCAAGAGACCCAGTACTTC. Residues: CASSFRNQETQYF. The chain is built from TRBV7-3 and TRBJ2-5; no firm D call. V was shortened by 3 bases and J by 0 bases, with 5 bases between the two germline ends. The CDR3 loop spans 13 amino acids. The germline gives CDR1 SGHTA, CDR2 FQGTGA.

V and J are TRBV4-1 and TRBJ1-4; TRBD1 aligns across 8 bases. CDR1 is MGHRA, CDR2 YSYEKL, per germline. With 1 base clipped from V and 8 bases from J, the junction kept 6 bases outside the gene matches. The length of the CDR3 is 15 residues. The CDR3 loop reads CASSQGQGAREKLFF. The CDR3 DNA sequence: TGCGCCAGCAGCCAAGGCCAGGGGGCAAGGGAAAAACTGTTTTTT.

This clonotype was seen a handful of times. This CDR3 is CSASDSANTGELFF. DNA for the CDR3: TGCAGTGCTAGCGATTCAGCGAACACCGGGGAGCTGTTTTTT. The chain is built from TRBV20-1 and TRBJ2-2; D not certain. The CDR3 has 14 amino acids. Germline values: CDR1 DFQATT, CDR2 SNEGSKA (reference sequence). Trimming removed 3 bases at V and 0 bases at J, with 8 bases between.

This chain uses TRBV7-8 with TRBJ2-1; 9 bases fit TRBD1. V lost 5 bases to trimming and J lost 2 bases; unmatched junction nucleotides: 4. Germline CDR1 reads SGHVS; CDR2 reads FQNEAQ. The CDR3 is 15 residues long. The CDR3 here is CASSRDRVPYNEQFF. The CDR3 nucleotides are TGTGCCAGCAGCCGGGACAGGGTACCCTACAATGAGCAGTTCTTC.

This clonotype was picked up many times. The CDR3 nucleotides are TGCGCCAGCAGCTTGGGGGCGGACAGGAGCTCCTATAATTCACCCCTCCACTTT. Protein product: CASSLGADRSSYNSPLHF. This chain uses TRBV5-1 with TRBJ1-6, with 7 nucleotides matching TRBD1. Trimming removed 0 bases from V and 0 bases from J; junction bases left unmatched: 6. There are 18 residues in the CDR3. Germline V gene data show CDR1 as SGHRS and CDR2 as YFSETQ.

This clonotype has only a few counts. The chain carries TRBV28 and TRBJ1-2; a weak D match, TRBD1 (5 bases). Germline CDR1 reads MDHEN; CDR2 reads SYDVKM. The CDR3 is 14 amino acids. V shed 3 bases and J shed 6 bases, with 14 bases lying between them. The CDR3 sequence is CASSFPGALNGYTF. The CDR3 DNA reads TGTGCCAGCAGTTTCCCCGGGGCACTTAATGGCTACACCTTC.

The J gene is TRBJ1-5, the V gene TRBV7-2, with 8 bases aligning to TRBD1. J gave up 6 bases and V 5 bases, and 6 bases lay outside the gene matches. From germline, CDR1 is SGHTA and CDR2 FQGNSA. The CDR3 is 14 amino acids. The CDR3 DNA reads TGTGCCAGCAGCGTACAGGGGGGCGCTCAGCCCCAGCATTTT. Translated, it gives CASSVQGGAQPQHF. The whole variable domain, filled in from reference TRBV7-2 and TRBJ1-5, reads GAGVSQSPSNKVTEKGKDVELRCDPISGHTALYWYRQSLGQGLEFLIYFQGNSAPDKSGLPSDRFSAERTGGSVSTLTIQRTQQEDSAVYLCASSVQGGAQPQHFGDGTRLSIL.

This clonotype showed up many times. The junction and the germline gene differ at one end; a read error may be behind it. The rearrangement joins TRBV12-5 to TRBJ2-3; D perhaps matches TRBD1 (5 bases). The CDR3 runs 12 residues. The germline CDR1 and CDR2 sequences are LGHNT and FRNRAP. The CDR3 DNA follows: TGTGCAAGTGCAGGGCGCACAGATACGCAGTATTTT. Residues: CASAGRTDTQYF. Supplemented by reference TRBV12-5 and TRBJ2-3, the full variable domain reads DARVTQTPRHKVTEMGQEVTMRCQPILGHNTVFWYRQTMMQGLELLAYFRNRAPLDDSGMPKDRFSAEMPDATLATLKIQPSEPRDSAVYFCASAGRTDTQYFGPGTRLTVL.

This sequence joins TRBV27 and TRBJ2-1; 8 nucleotides match TRBD2. This CDR3 region has 14 residues. CDR1 and CDR2 (germline): MNHEY, SMNVEV (reference sequence). J lost 7 bases, V lost 2 bases, and 4 bases had no gene match. This CDR3 reads CASSLSGRRNEQFF. The CDR3 DNA reads as TGTGCCAGCAGTTTAAGCGGGAGAAGGAATGAGCAGTTCTTC.

This chain links TRBV7-8 with TRBJ1-3, with D unclear. The CDR3 has 14 amino acids. V lost 3 bases, J lost 4 bases, and 10 bases lay in between. Germline CDR1 and CDR2: SGHVS and FQNEAQ. This chain's CDR3 is CASSLIPRGNTIYF. CDR3 sequence (DNA): TGTGCCAGCAGCTTGATCCCGAGAGGAAACACCATATATTTT.

The rearrangement links TRBV20-1 to TRBJ1-6; unclear D gene. This CDR3 spans 17 amino acids. Germline CDR1 and CDR2: DFQATT and SNEGSKA (reference sequence). Trimming left V 0 bases short and J 0 bases short, with 12 bases between. The CDR3 loop is CSAREMSESSYNSPLHF. The CDR3 bases are TGCAGTGCTAGAGAAATGTCGGAGAGCTCCTATAATTCACCCCTCCACTTT.

V is TRBV15 and J is TRBJ2-2; D is ambiguous. This CDR3 has 12 amino acids. Germline CDR1 LNHNV, CDR2 YYDKDF (reference sequence). Trimming pared 1 base from V and 6 bases from J, leaving 3 bases between. Here the CDR3 reads CATSRVAGELFF. The CDR3 DNA sequence: TGTGCCACCAGCAGAGTTGCCGGGGAGCTGTTTTTT. The variable domain in full, with the rest retrieved from reference TRBV15 and TRBJ2-2, is DAMVIQNPRYQVTQFGKPVTLSCSQTLNHNVMYWYQQKSSQAPKLLFHYYDKDFNNEADTPDNFQSRRPNTSFCFLDIRSPGLGDTAMYLCATSRVAGELFFGEGSRLTVL.

The chain is built from TRBV27 and TRBJ1-5, with D hard to call. The germline V gene has CDR1 MNHEY and CDR2 SMNVEV (reference sequence). The CDR3 totals 12 residues. Trimming removed 5 bases from V and 7 bases from J, with 9 bases in between. This chain's CDR3 is CASSTGSQPQHF. DNA of the CDR3: TGTGCCAGCAGTACTGGATCCCAGCCCCAGCATTTT.